Following are 30 T cell receptor beta chains from one sample sequenced in a study of CD8+ T cells in alopecia areata. RNA extraction was followed by reverse transcription into cDNA, which acted as the sequencing template. Assay: immunoSEQ multiplex PCR; the TCRdb copy retains only in-frame clones and omits some. This table holds around 130,000 clones, 45% to 60% found once. This sample comprised CD4+ T cells sorted from blood, obtained at week 0. The source of these receptors is a human donor with alopecia areata.

This chain connects TRBV6-5 to TRBJ2-1; TRBD1 agrees at 8 bases. The CDR3 runs to 15 residues. With 2 bases clipped from V and 8 bases from J, the junction kept 8 bases outside the gene matches. Looked up from germline, CDR1 is MNHEY and CDR2 is SVGAGI. The CDR3 sequence is CASSYLGTGGHEQFF. CDR3 sequence (DNA): TGTGCCAGCAGTTACCTTGGGACAGGCGGGCATGAGCAGTTCTTC.

The gene calls are TRBV20-1 and TRBJ1-2; TRBD1 matches 7 bases. Unmatched junction bases numbered 1, after V lost 4 bases and J lost 5 bases. Germline V gene data show CDR1 as DFQATT and CDR2 as SNEGSKA (reference sequence). There are 11 residues in the CDR3. The CDR3 loop is CSATQGYGYTF. CDR3 DNA sequence: TGCAGTGCTACACAGGGGTATGGCTACACCTTC.

The chain is built from TRBV13 and TRBJ1-1; TRBD1 might be the D (6 bases). V lost 3 bases and J 0 bases, leaving 11 bases between the germline ends. This CDR3 comprises 15 residues. Germline loops: CDR1 PRHDT, CDR2 FYEKMQ (reference sequence). Written as DNA, the CDR3 is TGTGCCAGCAGCTTGAACAGGGACTTGAACACTGAAGCTTTCTTT. Amino acids: CASSLNRDLNTEAFF.

V gene TRBV7-2 combines with J gene TRBJ1-2; 7 nucleotides agree with TRBD1. Unmatched junction bases numbered 8, after V lost 6 bases and J lost 7 bases. CDR1 is SGHTA and CDR2 is FQGNSA in the germline V gene. The CDR3 is 13 amino acids. CDR3 sequence reads: CASRLQGDSGYTF. CDR3 coding DNA: TGTGCCAGCAGGCTTCAGGGGGACTCTGGCTACACCTTC.

V usage is TRBV7-9 and J usage is TRBJ2-5, with TRBD2 identical over 7 bases. With V trimmed by 5 bases and J by 1 base, 7 bases remained unmatched. The CDR3 loop spans 15 amino acids. Per the germline V gene, CDR1 is SEHNR and CDR2 is FQNEAQ (reference sequence). CDR3 region: CASSEREGSQETQYF. DNA of the CDR3: TGTGCCAGCAGCGAGAGGGAGGGGTCCCAAGAGACCCAGTACTTC.

This chain connects TRBV19 to TRBJ1-2; D is unclear. From germline, CDR1 is LNHDA and CDR2 SQIVND (reference sequence). V lost 8 bases and J lost 0, with 10 bases in between. This CDR3 has 13 residues. CDR3 amino acids: CASARSTNYGYTF. CDR3 nucleotide sequence: TGTGCCAGTGCACGGTCCACTAACTATGGCTACACCTTC.

This CDR3 is CASSWGLKNTGELFF. DNA of the CDR3: TGTGCCAGCAGCTGGGGACTAAAGAACACCGGGGAGCTGTTTTTT. The chain recombines TRBV5-4 with TRBJ2-2; TRBD2 matches at 7 bases. The trim removed 3 bases at V and 1 base at J, leaving 3 bases unmatched. CDR1 SGHNT and CDR2 YYREEE come from the germline V gene (reference sequence). CDR3 length equals 15 residues.

The CDR3 is CASSPNPGRRISYEQYF. CDR3 nucleotide sequence: TGTGCCAGCAGCCCCAATCCGGGACGGAGGATTTCCTACGAGCAGTACTTC. The chain has TRBV5-6 and TRBJ2-7; D possibly matches TRBD1 or TRBD2 (5 bases each). The CDR3 covers 17 residues. The V gene's germline CDR1 is SGHDT and CDR2 YYEEEE. Between the trimmed V and J ends, which lost 4 bases and 1 base, there was a span of 21 bases.

The chain links TRBV6-5 to TRBJ2-3; TRBD1 matches at 7 bases. There are 15 residues in the CDR3. With V trimmed by 6 bases and J by 0 bases, 6 bases remained unmatched. CDR1 is MNHEY and CDR2 is SVGAGI in the germline V gene. CDR3 in amino acids: CASRRQGPSTDTQYF. The CDR3 nucleotides read TGTGCCAGCAGAAGACAGGGTCCGAGCACAGATACGCAGTATTTT.

V usage is TRBV11-2 and J usage is TRBJ2-5; no clear D. The CDR3 runs 15 residues. Looked up from germline, CDR1 is SGHAT and CDR2 is FQNNGV. V was cut by 0 bases and J by 4 bases, with 12 bases left in between. For the CDR3, the DNA is TGTGCCAGCAGCTTAGAGTTCCTATACGGAGAGACCCAGTACTTC. Protein: CASSLEFLYGETQYF.

V usage is TRBV9 and J usage is TRBJ2-7, with TRBD1 as a possible D gene (5 bases). The CDR3 length is 15 residues. V shed 2 bases and J shed 3 bases, with 15 bases lying between them. Germline V gene data show CDR1 as SGDLS and CDR2 as YYNGEE. CDR3 region: CASSVAGMGHYEQYF. DNA for the CDR3: TGTGCCAGCAGCGTTGCAGGGATGGGCCACTACGAGCAGTACTTC.

The chain is built from TRBV29-1 and TRBJ1-2; 7 nucleotides align to TRBD1. The V gene end was trimmed by 6 bases and the J gene end by 1 base; junction bases not matched to a gene: 2. From germline, CDR1 is SQVTM and CDR2 ANQGSEA. This CDR3 has 12 residues. CDR3 nucleotides: TGCAGCGTGGGGACAGTTAACTATGGCTACACCTTC. Translation: CSVGTVNYGYTF.

The genes are TRBV7-6 and TRBJ1-1; no firm D call. The CDR3 consists of 13 residues. V was pared by 1 base and J by 2 bases, with 5 bases between. The germline CDR1 and CDR2 sequences are SGHVS and FNYEAQ. CDR3 sequence reads: CASSLDSNTEAFF. The CDR3 DNA reads as TGTGCCAGCAGCTTAGACTCTAACACTGAAGCTTTCTTT. The full variable domain, its missing parts supplied by reference TRBV7-6 and TRBJ1-1, is GAGVSQSPRYKVTKRGQDVALRCDPISGHVSLYWYRQALGQGPEFLTYFNYEAQQDKSGLPNDRFSAERPEGSISTLTIQRTEQRDSAMYRCASSLDSNTEAFFGQGTRLTVV.

The V call is TRBV28, the J call TRBJ1-2; D may be TRBD1 (5 bases). The CDR3 runs 15 residues. CDR1 is MDHEN and CDR2 is SYDVKM in the germline V gene. Trimming pared 5 bases from V and 4 bases from J, leaving 17 bases between. The CDR3 nucleotides are TGTGCCAGCAGTCCTCCCGGGACGGGGTTCTATGGCTACACCTTC. Its translation: CASSPPGTGFYGYTF.

This chain connects TRBV10-3 to TRBJ2-5; 11 nucleotides align to TRBD1. This CDR3 region has 15 residues. Germline CDR1 ENHRY, CDR2 SYGVKD. V lost 11 bases to trimming and J lost 0 bases; unmatched junction nucleotides: 8. The CDR3 sequence: CAAGQGAPDQETQYF. In nucleotides, the CDR3 is TGTGCCGCCGGACAGGGGGCGCCGGACCAAGAGACCCAGTACTTC.

This chain uses TRBV10-3 with TRBJ2-3; TRBD2 matches at 11 bases. The CDR3 runs 16 residues. Germline values: CDR1 ENHRY, CDR2 SYGVKD. V shed 2 bases, J shed 3 bases, and the junction held 4 bases outside the gene matches. For the CDR3, the DNA is TGTGCCATCAGTGAGCCGGGACTAGCGGAGACAGATACGCAGTATTTT. It yields the protein CAISEPGLAETDTQYF.

This sequence joins TRBV18 and TRBJ2-5; perhaps TRBD2 as D (6 bases). Between the trimmed V and J ends, which lost 4 bases and 0 bases, there was a span of 9 bases. The CDR3 has 14 residues. Germline V CDR1 and CDR2: KGHSH, LQKENI. CDR3 DNA: TGTGCCAGCTCACGTAGCGGAGACCAAGAGACCCAGTACTTC. Residues: CASSRSGDQETQYF. Looking up the rest from reference TRBV18 and TRBJ2-5 gives the full variable domain: NAGVMQNPRHLVRRRGQEARLRCSPMKGHSHVYWYRQLPEEGLKFMVYLQKENIIDESGMPKERFSAEFPKEGPSILRIQQVVRGDSAAYFCASSRSGDQETQYFGPGTRLLVL.

The genes are TRBV6-1 and TRBJ1-1; 8 nucleotides agree with TRBD1. The CDR3 is made up of 14 amino acids. CDR1 is MNHNS and CDR2 is SASEGT in the germline V gene. V lost 6 bases to trimming and J lost 4 bases; unmatched junction nucleotides: 7. CDR3 coding DNA: TGTGCCAGCAGCCCCACGACAGGGGTCACTGAAGCTTTCTTT. Residues: CASSPTTGVTEAFF.

The chain combines TRBV4-2 with TRBJ2-1; TRBD2 matches 13 bases. The CDR3 is 17 residues long. CDR1 is LGHNA and CDR2 is YNFKEQ in the germline V gene. V gave up 0 bases and J gave up 5 bases; unmatched junction bases: 4. CDR3 DNA: TGTGCCAGCAGCCAAGATCGACTAGCGGGGGGCAACAATGAGCAGTTCTTC. This codes for CASSQDRLAGGNNEQFF.

This clone was seen a few times. The chain employs TRBV10-3 and TRBJ1-3, with D possibly matching TRBD1 (6 bases). Germline V gene data show CDR1 as ENHRY and CDR2 as SYGVKD. V shed 5 bases and J shed 1 base, with 6 bases lying between them. CDR3 length: 13 amino acids. The CDR3 sequence: CAISTGSGNTIYF. The CDR3 DNA sequence: TGTGCCATCAGTACAGGGTCTGGAAACACCATATATTTT.

V is TRBV2 and J is TRBJ2-5; a weak D match, TRBD1 (6 bases). The CDR3 spans 14 residues. Germline V CDR1 and CDR2: SNHLY, FYNNEI. V dropped 5 bases and J dropped 5 bases, with 15 bases sitting between them. The CDR3 nucleotides are TGTGCCAGCAGTCCAACTAGGGGGATTGAGACCCAGTACTTC. Residues: CASSPTRGIETQYF.

The V and J genes are TRBV5-6 and TRBJ2-4; D is perhaps TRBD1 (5 bases). The germline CDR1 and CDR2 sequences are SGHDT and YYEEEE. The ends were cut back, 0 bases at V and 3 bases at J, with 13 bases in the middle. The CDR3 consists of 16 residues. CDR3 region: CASSLVGRVGKNIQYF. CDR3 coding DNA: TGTGCCAGCAGCTTGGTAGGCAGGGTAGGCAAAAACATTCAGTACTTC.

The genes are TRBV7-6 and TRBJ1-1, with D perhaps TRBD1 (5 bases). The CDR3 runs to 14 residues. V was pared by 1 base and J by 10 bases, with 16 bases between. Germline CDR1 is SGHVS and CDR2 is FNYEAQ. CDR3 coding DNA: TGTGCCAGCAGCTTAGAAGGGAAAGGGGAGGGAGCTTTCTTT. It codes for CASSLEGKGEGAFF.

The chain has TRBV5-4 and TRBJ2-7; 9 bases line up with TRBD1. CDR3 length: 13 amino acids. Germline trimming cut 4 bases from V and 5 bases from J; bases unmatched to any gene: 4. Germline V lookup: CDR1 SGHNT, CDR2 YYREEE (reference sequence). The CDR3 reads CASSRRDRDEQYF. The CDR3 region has the DNA TGTGCCAGCAGCCGCCGGGACAGGGACGAGCAGTACTTC.

V usage is TRBV14 and J usage is TRBJ2-7; TRBD2 matches 10 bases. The CDR3 is 16 amino acids. Losses at the gene ends were 5 bases for V and 4 bases for J; bases not matched to a gene: 11. Germline-derived CDR1 and CDR2 are SGHDN and FVKESK. The CDR3 region is CASSKGLAAYGYEQYF. The CDR3, as DNA: TGTGCCAGCAGCAAAGGACTAGCGGCCTACGGGTACGAGCAGTACTTC.

The CDR3: CASSLRGGGYNEQFF. CDR3 bases: TGTGCCAGCAGCTTGAGAGGAGGGGGGTACAATGAGCAGTTCTTC. The rearrangement joins TRBV5-4 to TRBJ2-1, with D possibly called TRBD1 or TRBD2 (6 bases each). The CDR3 contains 15 residues. In germline, CDR1 is SGHNT, CDR2 YYREEE (reference sequence). The V end was cut by 1 base, the J end by 4 bases, with 12 bases between.

This chain uses TRBV5-6 with TRBJ1-1; unclear D gene. The germline V gene has CDR1 SGHDT and CDR2 YYEEEE. Trimming stripped 4 bases from V and 1 base from J, with 8 bases between. The CDR3 totals 13 residues. The CDR3: CASSDPRNTEAFF. The CDR3 region has the DNA TGTGCCAGCAGCGACCCGAGGAACACTGAAGCTTTCTTT.

The chain combines TRBV10-2 with TRBJ2-6, with D maybe TRBD2 (6 bases). V was cut by 0 bases and J by 3 bases, with 9 bases left in between. The CDR3 contains 16 residues. Germline V lookup: CDR1 WSHSY, CDR2 SAAADI. The CDR3 sequence: CASSESPGSGANVLTF. The CDR3 coding sequence is TGCGCCAGCAGTGAGTCGCCCGGGAGTGGGGCCAACGTCCTGACTTTC.

The V gene is TRBV21-1, the J gene TRBJ1-5; TRBD1 is the table's D call and was not checked against the DNA. TRBV21-1 is a listed pseudogene. The CDR3 spans 17 residues. The CDR3, as DNA: TGTGCCAGCAGCGAGCAAACGGGACAGGATAGCAATCAGCCCCAGCATTTT. It translates to CASSEQTGQDSNQPQHF.

The J gene is TRBJ1-1, the V gene TRBV5-1, with D hard to call. Trimming shortened V by 5 bases and J by 0 bases, and 8 bases separated the two germline ends. The CDR3 runs 13 residues. Germline lookup yields CDR1 SGHRS and CDR2 YFSETQ. CDR3 DNA sequence: TGCGCCAGCAGTGTGGATGTGAACACTGAAGCTTTCTTT. Translation gives CASSVDVNTEAFF.